The clone carrying this T cell receptor (beta chain) has just a few counts. The antigen is unknown. The germline V and J ends were trimmed by 3 bases and 4 bases, with 12 bases remaining between them. Germline values: CDR1 LGHNA, CDR2 YSLEER. The CDR3 is 14 amino acids. Each CDR3 protein is one row after TCRdb ran MiXCR on the 5' RACE reads. The sample consists of about 300,000 distinct CDR3 sequences, 8.7% of them appearing once. The sample comes from a study of T cells after yellow fever vaccination. Overall study results and limits: Detected again after the booster were most primary-vaccination clones, at 96% CD4 and nearly 90% CD8.

Specimen: CD4+ T cells sorted from PBMCs, collected 5 days after the yellow fever booster vaccination. The chain combines TRBV4-3 with TRBJ1-2, with D possibly TRBD1 on 5 matching bases. This receptor was obtained from a man younger than 30 who received the YFV17D yellow fever vaccine. For the CDR3, the DNA is TGCGCCAGCAGCCAGAAAGGGGATGGCTATGGCTACACCTTC. This encodes CASSQKGDGYGYTF.